The clone carrying this TCR beta chain was counted only a few times. Clones were read by immunoSEQ multiplex PCR, and TCRdb kept only the in-frame ones, dropping some. The sample yields 250,000 to 350,000 clones, approximately 90% seen once. The entry originates in a study of blood T cell repertoires in COVID-19. About the study: Both acute and convalescent COVID-19 samples were obtained from the United States, Italy and Spain. T cells, B-cell-depleted T cells, or PBMCs supplied cDNA or gDNA.

CDR1 is SGHTA and CDR2 is FQGNSA in the germline V gene. Trimming pared 2 bases from V and 5 bases from J, leaving 12 bases between. The CDR3 contains 14 residues. The chain links TRBV7-2 to TRBJ1-1; D call uncertain. Material for sequencing was peripheral blood. The clonotype was recovered from a woman between 50 and 59 years old who had recovered from COVID-19. The CDR3 protein is CASSLHTGLTEAFF. CDR3 nucleotides: TGTGCCAGCAGCTTACACACGGGTTTGACTGAAGCTTTCTTT.